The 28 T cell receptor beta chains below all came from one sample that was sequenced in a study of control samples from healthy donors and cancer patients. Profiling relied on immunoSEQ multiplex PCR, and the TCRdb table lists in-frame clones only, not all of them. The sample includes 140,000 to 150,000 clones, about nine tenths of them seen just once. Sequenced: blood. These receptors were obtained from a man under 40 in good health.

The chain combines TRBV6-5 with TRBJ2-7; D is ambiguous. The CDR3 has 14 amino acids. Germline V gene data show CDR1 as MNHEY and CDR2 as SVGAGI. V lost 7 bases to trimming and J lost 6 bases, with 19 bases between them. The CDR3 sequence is CASTSPFGSLEQYF. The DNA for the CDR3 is TGTGCCAGCACCTCACCCTTCGGTTCTCTCGAGCAGTACTTC.

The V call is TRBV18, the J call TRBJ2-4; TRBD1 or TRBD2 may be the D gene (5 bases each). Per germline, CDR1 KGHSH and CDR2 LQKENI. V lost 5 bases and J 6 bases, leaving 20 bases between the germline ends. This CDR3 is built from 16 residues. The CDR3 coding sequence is TGTGCCAGCTCAAAGGCCGTGGGGCGTGAGGGAAACATTCAGTACTTC. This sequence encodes CASSKAVGREGNIQYF.

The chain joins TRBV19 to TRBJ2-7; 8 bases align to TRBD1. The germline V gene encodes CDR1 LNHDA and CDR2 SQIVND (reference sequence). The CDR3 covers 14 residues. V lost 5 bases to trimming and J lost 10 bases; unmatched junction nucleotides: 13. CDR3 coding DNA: TGTGCCAGTAGTTTCATGGGACAGGCCGGTTTTCAGTACTTC. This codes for CASSFMGQAGFQYF.

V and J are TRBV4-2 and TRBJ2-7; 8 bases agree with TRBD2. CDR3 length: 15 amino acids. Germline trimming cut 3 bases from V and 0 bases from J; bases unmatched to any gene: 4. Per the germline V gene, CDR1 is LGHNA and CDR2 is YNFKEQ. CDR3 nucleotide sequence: TGTGCCAGCAGCCAGACACTAGCGGACTCCTACGAGCAGTACTTC. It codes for CASSQTLADSYEQYF.

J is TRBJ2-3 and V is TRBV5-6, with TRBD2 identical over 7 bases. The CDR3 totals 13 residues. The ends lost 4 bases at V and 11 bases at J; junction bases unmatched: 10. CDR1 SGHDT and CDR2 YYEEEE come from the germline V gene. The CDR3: CASSPRASGWQYF. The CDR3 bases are TGTGCCAGCAGCCCCCGGGCTAGCGGCTGGCAGTATTTT.

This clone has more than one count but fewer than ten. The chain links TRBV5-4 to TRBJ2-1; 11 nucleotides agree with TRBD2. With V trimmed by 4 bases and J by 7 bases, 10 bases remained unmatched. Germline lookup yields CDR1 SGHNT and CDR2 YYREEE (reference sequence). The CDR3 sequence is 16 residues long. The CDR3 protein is CASSLWSLAGGNEQFF. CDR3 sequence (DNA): TGTGCCAGCAGCCTTTGGAGCCTAGCGGGGGGTAATGAGCAGTTCTTC.

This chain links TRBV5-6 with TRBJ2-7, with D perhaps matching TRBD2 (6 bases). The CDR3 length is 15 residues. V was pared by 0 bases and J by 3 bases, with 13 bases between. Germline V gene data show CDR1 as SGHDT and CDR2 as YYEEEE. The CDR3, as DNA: TGTGCCAGCAGCTTGGTAGGAGGGATGATCTACGAGCAGTACTTC. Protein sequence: CASSLVGGMIYEQYF.

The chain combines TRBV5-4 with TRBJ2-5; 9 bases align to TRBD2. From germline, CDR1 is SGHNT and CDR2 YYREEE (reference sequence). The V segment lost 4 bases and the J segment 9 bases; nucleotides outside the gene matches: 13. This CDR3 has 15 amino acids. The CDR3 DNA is TGTGCCAGCAGCCCCCTAGCGGGGAGCGAGGAGGCCCAGTACTTC. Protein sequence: CASSPLAGSEEAQYF.

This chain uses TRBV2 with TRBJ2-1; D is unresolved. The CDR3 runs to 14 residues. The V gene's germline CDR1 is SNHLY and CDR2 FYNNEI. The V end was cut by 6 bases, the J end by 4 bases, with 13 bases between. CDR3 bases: TGTGCCAGCAGCCCGGTGGGCAGATACAATGAGCAGTTCTTC. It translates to CASSPVGRYNEQFF. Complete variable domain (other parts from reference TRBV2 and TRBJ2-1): EPEVTQTPSHQVTQMGQEVILRCVPISNHLYFYWYRQILGQKVEFLVSFYNNEISEKSEIFDDQFSVERPDGSNFTLKIRSTKLEDSAMYFCASSPVGRYNEQFFGPGTRLTVL.

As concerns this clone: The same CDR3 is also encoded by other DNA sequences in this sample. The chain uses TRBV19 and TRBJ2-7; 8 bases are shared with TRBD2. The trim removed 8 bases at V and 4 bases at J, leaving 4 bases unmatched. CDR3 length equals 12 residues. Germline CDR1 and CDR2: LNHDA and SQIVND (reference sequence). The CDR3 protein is CASSRGGYEQYF. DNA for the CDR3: TGTGCCAGTTCCCGGGGGGGGTACGAGCAGTACTTC.

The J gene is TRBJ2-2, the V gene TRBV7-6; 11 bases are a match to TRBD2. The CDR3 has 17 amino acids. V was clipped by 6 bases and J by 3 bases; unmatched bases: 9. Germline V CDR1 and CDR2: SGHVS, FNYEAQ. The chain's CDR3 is CASSPTSGRAYTGELFF. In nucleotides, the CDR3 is TGTGCCAGCAGTCCAACTAGCGGGAGAGCCTACACCGGGGAGCTGTTTTTT.

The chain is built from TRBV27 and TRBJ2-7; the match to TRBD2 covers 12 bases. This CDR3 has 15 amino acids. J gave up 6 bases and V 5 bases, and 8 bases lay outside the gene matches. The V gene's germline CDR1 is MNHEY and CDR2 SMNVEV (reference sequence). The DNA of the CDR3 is TGTGCCAGCAGTCCGGGGACTAGCGGGTTTGGCGAGCAGTACTTC. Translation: CASSPGTSGFGEQYF.

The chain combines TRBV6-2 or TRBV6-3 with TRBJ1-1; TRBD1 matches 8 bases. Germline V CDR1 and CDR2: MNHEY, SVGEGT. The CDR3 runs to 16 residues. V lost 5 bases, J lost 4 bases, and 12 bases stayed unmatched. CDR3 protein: CASSSAPGQVGTEAFF. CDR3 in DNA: TGTGCCAGCAGTAGCGCCCCGGGACAGGTGGGCACTGAAGCTTTCTTT.

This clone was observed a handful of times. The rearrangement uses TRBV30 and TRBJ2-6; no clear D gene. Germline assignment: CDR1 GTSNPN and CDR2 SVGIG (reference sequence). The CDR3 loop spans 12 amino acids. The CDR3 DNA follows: TGTGCATGGGGCTCTGGGGCCAACGTCCTGACTTTC. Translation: CAWGSGANVLTF.

The chain's CDR3 is CATSRFLSGANVLTF. The CDR3 nucleotides are TGTGCCACCAGCAGATTTTTGTCTGGGGCCAACGTCCTGACTTTC. The V call is TRBV15, the J call TRBJ2-6; D is unclear. V shed 2 bases and J shed 1 base, with 6 bases lying between them. The CDR3 sequence is 15 residues long. The germline CDR1 and CDR2 sequences are LNHNV and YYDKDF (reference sequence).

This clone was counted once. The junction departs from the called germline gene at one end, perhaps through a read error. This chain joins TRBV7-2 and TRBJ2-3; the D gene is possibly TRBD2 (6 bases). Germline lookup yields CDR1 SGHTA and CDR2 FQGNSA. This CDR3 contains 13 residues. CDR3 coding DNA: TGTGCCAGCAGCTTACGGGAGAGAGATCCGGTGACTTTT. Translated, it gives CASSLRERDPVTF.

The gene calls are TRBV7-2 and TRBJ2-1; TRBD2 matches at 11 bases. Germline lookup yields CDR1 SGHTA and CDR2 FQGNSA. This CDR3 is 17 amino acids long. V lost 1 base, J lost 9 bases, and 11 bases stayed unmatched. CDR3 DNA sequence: TGTGCCAGCAGCTTAGGTTTGGGTAGCGGGAGGGAGGTTGAGCAGTTCTTC. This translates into CASSLGLGSGREVEQFF.

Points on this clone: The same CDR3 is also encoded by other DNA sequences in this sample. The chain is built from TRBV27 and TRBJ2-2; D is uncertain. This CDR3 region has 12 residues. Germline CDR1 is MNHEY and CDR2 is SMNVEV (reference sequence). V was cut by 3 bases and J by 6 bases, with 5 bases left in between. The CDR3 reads CASSFGSGELFF. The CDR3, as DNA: TGTGCCAGCAGTTTTGGGTCCGGGGAGCTGTTTTTT.

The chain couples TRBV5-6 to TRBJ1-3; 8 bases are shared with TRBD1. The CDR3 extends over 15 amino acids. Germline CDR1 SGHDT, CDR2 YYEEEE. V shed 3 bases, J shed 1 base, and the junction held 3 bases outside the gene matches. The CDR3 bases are TGTGCCAGCAGCTACGGACAGGGATCTGGAAACACCATATATTTT. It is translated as CASSYGQGSGNTIYF.

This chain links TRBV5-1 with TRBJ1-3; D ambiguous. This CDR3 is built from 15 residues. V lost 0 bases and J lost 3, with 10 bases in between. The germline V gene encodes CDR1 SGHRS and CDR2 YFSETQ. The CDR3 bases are TGCGCCAGCAGCTTGGCCGCCCCGAATGGAAACACCATATATTTT. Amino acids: CASSLAAPNGNTIYF.

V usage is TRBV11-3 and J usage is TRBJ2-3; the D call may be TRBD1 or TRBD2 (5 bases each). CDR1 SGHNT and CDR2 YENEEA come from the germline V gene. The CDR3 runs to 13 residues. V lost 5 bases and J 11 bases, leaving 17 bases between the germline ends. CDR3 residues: CASSPGTTLEQYF. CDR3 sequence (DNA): TGTGCCAGCAGCCCAGGGACCACGCTTGAGCAGTATTTT.

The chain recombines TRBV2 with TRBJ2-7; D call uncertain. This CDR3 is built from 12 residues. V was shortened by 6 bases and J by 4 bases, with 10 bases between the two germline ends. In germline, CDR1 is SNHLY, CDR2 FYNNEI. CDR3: CASRPESYEQYF. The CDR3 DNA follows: TGTGCCAGCAGACCTGAATCGTACGAGCAGTACTTC.

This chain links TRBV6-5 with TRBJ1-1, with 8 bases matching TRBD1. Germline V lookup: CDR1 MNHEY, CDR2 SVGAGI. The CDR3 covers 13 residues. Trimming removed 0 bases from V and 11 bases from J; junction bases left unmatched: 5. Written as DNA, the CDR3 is TGTGCCAGCAGTTACTCGAGCAGGGGGCCTGCTTTCTTT. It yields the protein CASSYSSRGPAFF.

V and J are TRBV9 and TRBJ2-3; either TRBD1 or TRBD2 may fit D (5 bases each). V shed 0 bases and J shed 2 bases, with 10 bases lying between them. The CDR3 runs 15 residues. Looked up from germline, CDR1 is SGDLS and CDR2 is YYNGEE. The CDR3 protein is CASSVGGGYTDTQYF. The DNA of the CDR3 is TGTGCCAGCAGCGTAGGGGGCGGGTACACAGATACGCAGTATTTT.

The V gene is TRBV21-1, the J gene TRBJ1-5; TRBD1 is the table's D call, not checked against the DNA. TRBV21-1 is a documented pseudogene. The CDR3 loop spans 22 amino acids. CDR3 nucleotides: TGTGCCAGCACGTGCAGGGTTATAGGTTTAGGGCGACAATTGGGCGAGTATCAGCCCCAGCATTTT. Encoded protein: CASTCRVIGLGRQLGEYQPQHF.

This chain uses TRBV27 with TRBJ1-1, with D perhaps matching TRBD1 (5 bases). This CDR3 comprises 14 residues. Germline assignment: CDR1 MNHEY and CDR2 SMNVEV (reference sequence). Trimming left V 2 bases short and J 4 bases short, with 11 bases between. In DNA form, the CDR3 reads TGTGCCAGCAGTTTAGGGGGTCGGTTCACTGAAGCTTTCTTT. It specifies CASSLGGRFTEAFF.

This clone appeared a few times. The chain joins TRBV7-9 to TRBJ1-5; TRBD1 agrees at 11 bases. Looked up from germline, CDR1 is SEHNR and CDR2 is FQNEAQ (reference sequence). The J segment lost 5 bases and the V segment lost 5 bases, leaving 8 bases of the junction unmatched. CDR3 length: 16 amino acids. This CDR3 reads CASSASWTGGYQPQHF. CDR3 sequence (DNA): TGTGCCAGCAGCGCAAGCTGGACAGGGGGCTATCAGCCCCAGCATTTT. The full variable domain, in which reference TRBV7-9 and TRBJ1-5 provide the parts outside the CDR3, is DTGVSQNPRHKITKRGQNVTFRCDPISEHNRLYWYRQTLGQGPEFLTYFQNEAQLEKSRLLSDRFSAERPKGSFSTLEIQRTEQGDSAMYLCASSASWTGGYQPQHFGDGTRLSIL.

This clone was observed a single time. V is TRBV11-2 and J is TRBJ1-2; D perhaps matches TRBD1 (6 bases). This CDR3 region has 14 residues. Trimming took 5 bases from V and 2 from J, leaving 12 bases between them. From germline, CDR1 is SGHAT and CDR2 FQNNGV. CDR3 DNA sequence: TGTGCCAGCAGCCCTTTAGGGGGAAACTATGGCTACACCTTC. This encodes CASSPLGGNYGYTF.